This passage covers 4 T cell receptor beta chains from one sample sequenced in a study of shared clonotypes between healthy human individuals. The table came from immunoSEQ multiplex PCR; TCRdb's copy has only in-frame clones and leaves some out. The data hold 2 million to 3 million clones, with over 85% observed a single time. The source material was naive CD4+ T cells from PBMCs. Subset in this sample: CD45RA+ positively selected. These receptors all stem from a man aged 18 to 29 in good health. Some clones in this sample may be carry-over from other donors' samples.

Note on this clone: The same CDR3 can be traced to other DNA sequences in this sample. The chain employs TRBV7-9 and TRBJ2-7; 10 bases are a match to TRBD1. V lost 3 bases to trimming and J lost 6 bases; unmatched junction nucleotides: 5. The germline CDR1 and CDR2 sequences are SEHNR and FQNEAQ (reference sequence). CDR3 size: 14 residues. In DNA, the CDR3 is TGTGCCAGCAGCTTGTGGGACAGGGGAGGCGAGCAGTACTTC. This gives the protein CASSLWDRGGEQYF.

The CDR3 loop is CASNTEGQWGEAFF. In DNA, the CDR3 is TGTGCCAGCAATACTGAGGGACAGTGGGGTGAAGCTTTCTTT. The J gene is TRBJ1-1, the V gene TRBV28, with 7 bases lining up with TRBD1. Germline V gene lookup returns CDR1 MDHEN and CDR2 SYDVKM. The CDR3 consists of 14 residues. After removal of 7 bases from V and 7 bases from J, the junction contained 12 bases not matched to a gene.

The chain links TRBV14 to TRBJ2-3; TRBD1 is a possible D gene (6 bases). The CDR3 totals 15 residues. Trimming took 4 bases from V and 7 from J, leaving 18 bases between them. Looked up from germline, CDR1 is SGHDN and CDR2 is FVKESK. The CDR3 nucleotides read TGTGCCAGCAGCCGCCTGCACGTAAGGGGGTATACGCAGTATTTT. It is translated as CASSRLHVRGYTQYF.

The chain employs TRBV9 and TRBJ1-1; 11 bases are shared with TRBD1. The V and J ends lost 3 bases and 5 bases, in that order; junction bases with no gene match: 6. The CDR3 length is 15 residues. CDR1 is SGDLS and CDR2 is YYNGEE in the germline V gene. CDR3 coding DNA: TGTGCCAGCAGCGGGACAGGGGGCGCAGGGACTGAAGCTTTCTTT. Translated: CASSGTGGAGTEAFF.